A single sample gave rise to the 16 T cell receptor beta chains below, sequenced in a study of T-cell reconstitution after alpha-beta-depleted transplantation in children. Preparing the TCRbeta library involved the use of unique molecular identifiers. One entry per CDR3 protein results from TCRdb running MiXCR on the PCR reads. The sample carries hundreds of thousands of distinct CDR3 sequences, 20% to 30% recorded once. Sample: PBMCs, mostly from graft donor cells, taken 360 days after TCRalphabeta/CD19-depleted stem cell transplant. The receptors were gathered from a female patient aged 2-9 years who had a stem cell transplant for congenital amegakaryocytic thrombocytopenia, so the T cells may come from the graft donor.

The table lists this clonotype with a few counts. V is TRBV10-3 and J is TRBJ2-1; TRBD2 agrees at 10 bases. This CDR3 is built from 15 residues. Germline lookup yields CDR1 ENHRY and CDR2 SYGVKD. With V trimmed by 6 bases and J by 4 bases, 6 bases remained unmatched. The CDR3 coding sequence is TGTGCCATCAGCCCGACTAGCGGGTTTTACAATGAGCAGTTCTTC. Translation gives CAISPTSGFYNEQFF.

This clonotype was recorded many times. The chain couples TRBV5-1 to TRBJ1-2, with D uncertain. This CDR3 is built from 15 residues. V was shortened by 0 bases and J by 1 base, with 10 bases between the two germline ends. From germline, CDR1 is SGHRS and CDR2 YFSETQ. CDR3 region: CASSLEAAYNYGYTF. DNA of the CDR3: TGCGCCAGCAGCTTGGAGGCGGCCTATAACTATGGCTACACCTTC.

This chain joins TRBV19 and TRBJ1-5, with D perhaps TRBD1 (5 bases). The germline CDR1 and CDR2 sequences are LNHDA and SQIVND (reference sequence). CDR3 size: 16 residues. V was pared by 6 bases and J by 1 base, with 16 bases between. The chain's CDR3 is CASRNTGSISNQPQHF. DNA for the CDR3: TGTGCCAGTAGAAACACAGGTTCCATAAGCAATCAGCCCCAGCATTTT.

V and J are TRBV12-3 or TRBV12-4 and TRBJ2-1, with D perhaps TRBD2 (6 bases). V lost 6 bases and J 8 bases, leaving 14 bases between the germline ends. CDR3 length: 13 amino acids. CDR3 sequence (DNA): TGTGCCAGCAGAGTCGGGACTCCATATGAGCAGTTCTTC. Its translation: CASRVGTPYEQFF.

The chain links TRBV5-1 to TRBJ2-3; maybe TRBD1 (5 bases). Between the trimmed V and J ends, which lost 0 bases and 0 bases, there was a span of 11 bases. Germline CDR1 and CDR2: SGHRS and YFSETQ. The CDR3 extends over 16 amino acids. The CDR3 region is CASSLDGALSTDTQYF. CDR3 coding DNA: TGCGCCAGCAGCTTGGATGGGGCACTTAGCACAGATACGCAGTATTTT.

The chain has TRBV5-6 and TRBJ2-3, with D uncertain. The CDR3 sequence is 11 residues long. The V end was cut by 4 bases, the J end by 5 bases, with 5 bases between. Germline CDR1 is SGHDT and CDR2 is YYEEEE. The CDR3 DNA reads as TGTGCCAGCAGCACCCTAGATACGCAGTATTTT. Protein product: CASSTLDTQYF.

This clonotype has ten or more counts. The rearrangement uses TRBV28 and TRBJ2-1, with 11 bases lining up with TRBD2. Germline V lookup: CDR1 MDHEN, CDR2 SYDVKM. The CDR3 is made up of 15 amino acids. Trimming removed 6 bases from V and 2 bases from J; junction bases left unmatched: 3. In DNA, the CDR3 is TGTGCCAGCAGAACTAGCGGGAGAACCTACAATGAGCAGTTCTTC. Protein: CASRTSGRTYNEQFF.

CDR3 in amino acids: CASIESGGHLSTDTQYF. The CDR3 region has the DNA TGTGCCAGCATCGAGAGCGGGGGGCACCTTAGCACAGATACGCAGTATTTT. The rearrangement uses TRBV12-3 or TRBV12-4 and TRBJ2-3, with TRBD2 matching 9 bases. The CDR3 has 17 amino acids. V lost 7 bases, J lost 0 bases, and 11 bases stayed unmatched.

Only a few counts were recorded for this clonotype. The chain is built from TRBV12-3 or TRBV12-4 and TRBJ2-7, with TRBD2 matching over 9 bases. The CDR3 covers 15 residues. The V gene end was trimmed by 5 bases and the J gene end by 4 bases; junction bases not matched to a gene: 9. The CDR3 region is CASSHRLADGYEQYF. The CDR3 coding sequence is TGTGCCAGCAGTCACAGACTAGCGGATGGATACGAGCAGTACTTC.

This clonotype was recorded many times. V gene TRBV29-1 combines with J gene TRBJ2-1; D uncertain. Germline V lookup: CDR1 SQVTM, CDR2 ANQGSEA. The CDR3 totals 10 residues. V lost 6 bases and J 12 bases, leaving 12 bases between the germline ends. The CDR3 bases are TGCAGCGTCCTTGGGGTGGGGCAGTTCTTC. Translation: CSVLGVGQFF.

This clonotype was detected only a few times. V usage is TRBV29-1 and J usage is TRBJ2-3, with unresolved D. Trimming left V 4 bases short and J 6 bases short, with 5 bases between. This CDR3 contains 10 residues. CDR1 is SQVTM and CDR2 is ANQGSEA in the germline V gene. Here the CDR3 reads CSVAVDTQYF. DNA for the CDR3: TGCAGCGTTGCAGTCGATACGCAGTATTTT.

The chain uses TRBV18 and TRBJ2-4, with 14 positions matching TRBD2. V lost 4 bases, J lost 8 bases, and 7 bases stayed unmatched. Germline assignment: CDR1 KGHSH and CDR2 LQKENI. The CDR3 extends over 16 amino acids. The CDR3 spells CASSQGLAGGLHIQYF. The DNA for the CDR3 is TGTGCCAGCTCACAAGGACTAGCGGGAGGTTTACACATTCAGTACTTC.

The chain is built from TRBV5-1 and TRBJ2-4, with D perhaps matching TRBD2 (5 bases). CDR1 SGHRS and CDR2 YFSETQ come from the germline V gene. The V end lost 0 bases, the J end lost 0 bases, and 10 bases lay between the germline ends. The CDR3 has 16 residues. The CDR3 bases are TGCGCCAGCAGCTTGGATTCGGGGTTAGCCAAAAACATTCAGTACTTC. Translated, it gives CASSLDSGLAKNIQYF.

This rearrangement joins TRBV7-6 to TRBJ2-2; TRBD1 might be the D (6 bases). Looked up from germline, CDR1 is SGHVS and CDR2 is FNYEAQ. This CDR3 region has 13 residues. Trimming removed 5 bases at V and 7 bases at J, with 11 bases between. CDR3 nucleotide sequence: TGTGCCAGCAGCCCAAGGACAGACGGGGAGCTGTTTTTT. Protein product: CASSPRTDGELFF.

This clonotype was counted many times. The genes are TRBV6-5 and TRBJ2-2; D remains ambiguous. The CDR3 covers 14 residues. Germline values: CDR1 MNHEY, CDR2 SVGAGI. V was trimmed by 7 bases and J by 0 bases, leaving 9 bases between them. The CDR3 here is CASTQVANTGELFF. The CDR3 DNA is TGTGCCAGCACACAAGTGGCGAACACCGGGGAGCTGTTTTTT.

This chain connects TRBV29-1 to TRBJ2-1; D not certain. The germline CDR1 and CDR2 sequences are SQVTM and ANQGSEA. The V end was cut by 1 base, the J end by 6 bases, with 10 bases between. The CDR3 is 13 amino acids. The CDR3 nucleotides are TGCAGCGTTGAAGGCACAGAAGGCAATGAGCAGTTCTTC. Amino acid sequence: CSVEGTEGNEQFF.